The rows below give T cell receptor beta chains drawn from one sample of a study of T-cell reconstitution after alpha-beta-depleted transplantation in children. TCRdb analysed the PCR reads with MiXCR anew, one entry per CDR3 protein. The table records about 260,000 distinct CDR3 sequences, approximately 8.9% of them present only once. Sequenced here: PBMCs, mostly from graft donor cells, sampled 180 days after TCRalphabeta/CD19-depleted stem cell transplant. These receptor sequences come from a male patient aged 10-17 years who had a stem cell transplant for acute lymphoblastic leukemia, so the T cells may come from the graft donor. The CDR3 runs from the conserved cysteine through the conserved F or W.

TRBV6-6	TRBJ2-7	CASSGQGNEQYF
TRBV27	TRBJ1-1	CASSLFGSSSGTEAFF
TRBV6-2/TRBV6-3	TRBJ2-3	CASSYFRTSTNTDTQYF
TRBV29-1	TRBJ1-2	CSVDRNGYTF
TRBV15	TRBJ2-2	CATSTRTSGTGELFF
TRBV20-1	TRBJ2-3	CSATDWTRGSTDTQYF
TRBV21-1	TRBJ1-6	CASSKAVLNSPLHF
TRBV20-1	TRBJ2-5	CSALGLAGGPEETQYF
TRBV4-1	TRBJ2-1	CASSQDGVYNEQFF
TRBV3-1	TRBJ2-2	CASSKIGTGELFF
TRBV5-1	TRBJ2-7	CASSLAPEIPYEQYF
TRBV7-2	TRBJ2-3	CASNRGGAKTDTQYF
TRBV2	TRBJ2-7	CAIQGSGSSYEQYF
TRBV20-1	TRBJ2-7	CSARDPDPGGYEQYF
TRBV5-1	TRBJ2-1	CASSLPGLAGAREQFF
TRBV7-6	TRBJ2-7	CASSLRDSYEQYF
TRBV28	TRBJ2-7	CASSLAGGTAEQYF
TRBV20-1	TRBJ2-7	CSARWTDFSYEQYF